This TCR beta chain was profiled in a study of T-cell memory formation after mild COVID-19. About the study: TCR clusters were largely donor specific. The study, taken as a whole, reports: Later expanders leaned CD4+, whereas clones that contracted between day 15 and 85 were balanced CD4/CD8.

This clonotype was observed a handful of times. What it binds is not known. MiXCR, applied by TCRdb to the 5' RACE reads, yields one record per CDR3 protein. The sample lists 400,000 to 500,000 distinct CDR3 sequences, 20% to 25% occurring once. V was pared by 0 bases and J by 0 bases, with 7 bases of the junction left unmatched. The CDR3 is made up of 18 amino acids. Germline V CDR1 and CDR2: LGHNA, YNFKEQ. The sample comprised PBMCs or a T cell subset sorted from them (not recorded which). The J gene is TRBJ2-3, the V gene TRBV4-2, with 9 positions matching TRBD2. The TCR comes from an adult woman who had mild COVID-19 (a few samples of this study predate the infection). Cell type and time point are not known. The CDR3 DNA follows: TGTGCCAGCAGCCAAGAGAGTAGCGGGAGATACAGCACAGATACGCAGTATTTT. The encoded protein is CASSQESSGRYSTDTQYF.